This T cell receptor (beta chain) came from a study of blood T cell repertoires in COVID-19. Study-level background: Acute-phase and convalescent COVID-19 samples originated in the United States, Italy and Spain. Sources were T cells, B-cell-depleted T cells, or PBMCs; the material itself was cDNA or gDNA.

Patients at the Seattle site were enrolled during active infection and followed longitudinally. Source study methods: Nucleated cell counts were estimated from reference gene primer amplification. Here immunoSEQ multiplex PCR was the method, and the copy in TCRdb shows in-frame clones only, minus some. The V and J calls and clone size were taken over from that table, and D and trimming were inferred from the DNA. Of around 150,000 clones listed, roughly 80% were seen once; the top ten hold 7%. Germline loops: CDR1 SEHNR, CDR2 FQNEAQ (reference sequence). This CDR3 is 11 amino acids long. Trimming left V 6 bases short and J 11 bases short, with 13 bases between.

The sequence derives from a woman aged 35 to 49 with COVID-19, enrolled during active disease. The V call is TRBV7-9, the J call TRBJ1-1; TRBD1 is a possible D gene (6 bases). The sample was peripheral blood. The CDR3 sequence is CASSQQGQAFF. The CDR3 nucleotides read TGTGCCAGCAGTCAACAGGGTCAGGCTTTCTTT. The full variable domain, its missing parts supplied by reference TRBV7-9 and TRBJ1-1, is DTGVSQNPRHKITKRGQNVTFRCDPISEHNRLYWYRQTLGQGPEFLTYFQNEAQLEKSRLLSDRFSAERPKGSFSTLEIQRTEQGDSAMYLCASSQQGQAFFGQGTRLTVV.